The rows below give T cell receptor beta chains drawn from one sample of a study of T cell repertoires in cytomegalovirus infection. TCRdb re-called the reads with MiXCR, one entry per CDR3 protein. The repertoire consists of 150,000 to 200,000 distinct CDR3 sequences, with approximately 19% occurring once and the leading ten covering around 3.2%. Input material: PBMCs. The receptors shown here come from a human donor in good health (CMV status not recorded). Some clones in this sample may be carry-over from other donors' samples. CDR3s include the opening cysteine and the closing phenylalanine or tryptophan. Each record gives: CDR3 DNA, CDR3 protein, J gene, clone size, D gene, V gene. The D gene is left open where the match is weak. Clone size is given for some rows only: seen once, a few or many times, or a class if the clone is expanded.

TGTGCCAGCAGCCCCTCCCTGGCTGGGGCCAACGTCCTGACTTTC | CASSPSLAGANVLTF | TRBJ2-6 | . | . | TRBV25-1
TGTGCCAGCAGTTTTCGGGGAGGCTATGGCTACACCTTC | CASSFRGGYGYTF | TRBJ1-2 | . | . | TRBV28
TGCGCCAGCAGCTTGGCTACCGCGAACACTGAAGCTTTCTTT | CASSLATANTEAFF | TRBJ1-1 | . | . | TRBV5-1
TGTGCCAGCAGCCAAGGAGAGGCGGGGACGAACTACAATGAGCAGTTCTTC | CASSQGEAGTNYNEQFF | TRBJ2-1 | many | . | TRBV7-2
TGTGCCAGTAGTTTGCAGGGGGTTTCCTACGAGCAGTACTTC | CASSLQGVSYEQYF | TRBJ2-7 | many | TRBD1 | TRBV19
TGTGCCAGCAGTACCTGGCACCTCTCCGGGGCCAACGTCCTGACTTTC | CASSTWHLSGANVLTF | TRBJ2-6 | . | . | TRBV28
TGTGCCAGCAGTTATGGGGGGGACAGGGCCACCTCTGAAGCTTTCTTT | CASSYGGDRATSEAFF | TRBJ1-1 | . | TRBD1 | TRBV6-2/TRBV6-3
TGTGCCAGCAGCTTAGTTCGGGACGGTCCGGGCTATGGCTACACCTTC | CASSLVRDGPGYGYTF | TRBJ1-2 | few | . | TRBV11-2
TGCAGTGCTACGTGGACTAGCGGGAGGGCCGATGAGCAGTTCTTC | CSATWTSGRADEQFF | TRBJ2-1 | . | TRBD2 | TRBV20-1
TGTGCCAGCAGCCGAACTAGCGCGGTCACCGGGGAGCTGTTTTTT | CASSRTSAVTGELFF | TRBJ2-2 | many | TRBD2 | TRBV11-2
TGCAGCGTAGTCGTGGGGCTTAGCGAGCAGTACTTC | CSVVVGLSEQYF | TRBJ2-7 | few | . | TRBV29-1
TGTGCCAGCAGCCCAACGGGCTTTTCCTACAATGAGCAGTTCTTC | CASSPTGFSYNEQFF | TRBJ2-1 | few | . | TRBV2
TGTGCCAGCAGCAGTCCCGGGGATCGGGAGGGCTACACCTTC | CASSSPGDREGYTF | TRBJ1-2 | few | . | TRBV6-1
TGCAGTGCTATTAGCGGGAGGGACTCCGAGCAGTACTTC | CSAISGRDSEQYF | TRBJ2-7 | . | TRBD2 | TRBV20-1
TGTGCCAGCAGCAAGGGGGGGGAGGTGGACATTCAGTACTTC | CASSKGGEVDIQYF | TRBJ2-4 | few | . | TRBV6-1
TGTGCCAGCAGCTCGAGGACGGAAGTCTATGGCTACACCTTC | CASSSRTEVYGYTF | TRBJ1-2 | . | . | TRBV7-1
TGTGCCAGCAGCTTGCTCACCAACAATGAGCAGTTCTTC | CASSLLTNNEQFF | TRBJ2-1 | few | . | TRBV7-3
TGTGCCAGCAGTGCCGGTGGGCACGAGCAGTACTTC | CASSAGGHEQYF | TRBJ2-7 | many | . | TRBV12-3/TRBV12-4
TGTGCCAGCAGATCCCCTGGAAACACCATATATTTT | CASRSPGNTIYF | TRBJ1-3 | few | . | TRBV6-1
TGTGCCAGTAGCCGGGACAGGGGGTTCGTGGGTATGGGAGAGACCCAGTACTTC | CASSRDRGFVGMGETQYF | TRBJ2-5 | few | TRBD1 | TRBV19
TGTGCCAGCAGCTTCGAGACAGGGTCCTACAATGAGCAGTTCTTC | CASSFETGSYNEQFF | TRBJ2-1 | many | TRBD1 | TRBV7-8
TGTGCCAGCAGCTTAAAGCGGGAGGGTTCCAATGAGCAGTTCTTC | CASSLKREGSNEQFF | TRBJ2-1 | . | TRBD2 | TRBV11-2
TGTGCCAGCAGTCCTGGACGGAGGGGCTACACCTTC | CASSPGRRGYTF | TRBJ1-2 | many | . | TRBV6-1
TGTGCCAGCAGCTCAACAGGCTATGGCTACACCTTC | CASSSTGYGYTF | TRBJ1-2 | many | . | TRBV7-2
TGTGCCAGTAGTATGTCTCCCCAGACGGCCCAGTACTTC | CASSMSPQTAQYF | TRBJ2-5 | few | . | TRBV19
TGCGCCAGCAGCCCGGGGGACAGGAGCTCCTACGAGCAGTACTTC | CASSPGDRSSYEQYF | TRBJ2-7 | few | TRBD1 | TRBV5-1
TGTGCCAGCAGCCCGGTCAGGGAATCCGGGGAGCTGTTTTTT | CASSPVRESGELFF | TRBJ2-2 | . | . | TRBV7-3
TGTGCCAGTAGTATTGACGGGACATTTTATAGCAATCAGCCCCAGCATTTT | CASSIDGTFYSNQPQHF | TRBJ1-5 | . | . | TRBV19
TGTGCCAGCAGCGCTACTAGCGGAAAGCAGTTCTTC | CASSATSGKQFF | TRBJ2-1 | many | TRBD2 | TRBV7-2
TGTGCCAGTCGTGGGGGGGGGAATAGCAATCAGCCCCAGCATTTT | CASRGGGNSNQPQHF | TRBJ1-5 | . | . | TRBV28
TGTGCCAGCAGCTTACGGTCTAGCGGGAGCTCCGACGAGCAGTACTTC | CASSLRSSGSSDEQYF | TRBJ2-7 | many | TRBD2 | TRBV7-2
TGTGCCAGCAGCTTCGACTCAGGGCCCGGGGAGCTGTTTTTT | CASSFDSGPGELFF | TRBJ2-2 | . | . | TRBV7-2
TGTGCCAGCAGTGAAACCCGTGACGGGGCCGCGCAGTATTTT | CASSETRDGAAQYF | TRBJ2-3 | . | . | TRBV2
TGTGCCAGCAGCCCCTCAGGCGGGAGGTTCTACAATGAGCAGTTCTTC | CASSPSGGRFYNEQFF | TRBJ2-1 | . | TRBD2 | TRBV11-2
TGTGCCCGCAGACTCGACGGACAAGAGACCCAGTACTTC | CARRLDGQETQYF | TRBJ2-5 | . | . | TRBV12-3/TRBV12-4
TGTGCCAGCACGTTCGACAGGGGCAAGCTCTATGGCTACACCTTC | CASTFDRGKLYGYTF | TRBJ1-2 | . | TRBD1 | TRBV2
TGTGCCAGCAGCTTGGGACTAGCTCGGTTCTCCTACAATGAGCAGTTCTTC | CASSLGLARFSYNEQFF | TRBJ2-1 | . | TRBD2 | TRBV5-6
TGTGCCAGCAGGCTACAGGGGGCGAACACTGAAGCTTTCTTT | CASRLQGANTEAFF | TRBJ1-1 | few | TRBD1 | TRBV2
TGCGCCAGCAGCCAAGATCGGAACGAGCAGTACTTC | CASSQDRNEQYF | TRBJ2-7 | . | . | TRBV4-1
TGTGCCAGCAGTGCGACAGGGAACACTGAAGCTTTCTTT | CASSATGNTEAFF | TRBJ1-1 | few | . | TRBV6-8
TGTGCCAGCAGCCCCCCTGCCCTCCGCACTGAAGCTTTCTTT | CASSPPALRTEAFF | TRBJ1-1 | many | . | TRBV7-2
TGCGCCAGCAGCCAAGTCCAACAGGGGGTCTCCTACGAGCAGTACTTC | CASSQVQQGVSYEQYF | TRBJ2-7 | . | TRBD1 | TRBV4-1
TGTGCCAGCAGCTTAGCGCGTACTAGGCTAGCGGGCCTCGGGGAGACCCAGTACTTC | CASSLARTRLAGLGETQYF | TRBJ2-5 | many | TRBD2 | TRBV7-2
TGTGCCAGCAGCTTAGGAGGCGGGAGTTCCCCAACAGATACGCAGTATTTT | CASSLGGGSSPTDTQYF | TRBJ2-3 | many | TRBD2 | TRBV7-6
TGTGCCAGCAGCCCCCAGCGGGACTCGGGTGTGTATTTT | CASSPQRDSGVYF | TRBJ2-3 | . | TRBD2 | TRBV7-2
TGTGCCATCAGCTGGAGGGGGCGTCGGAACACTGAAGCTTTCTTT | CAISWRGRRNTEAFF | TRBJ1-1 | . | TRBD1 | TRBV5-6
TGTGCCAGCAGCTTAGACAGGACTAGCGGGCCCCCAAGCCACCACGAGCAGTACTTC | CASSLDRTSGPPSHHEQYF | TRBJ2-7 | many | TRBD2 | TRBV7-8
TGCAGTGCAAACAGGGGACCTGAAGCTTTCTTT | CSANRGPEAFF | TRBJ1-1 | few | TRBD1 | TRBV20-1
TGTGCCAGCTCCACGACTAGCGGGGGGACCGGGGAGCTGTTTTTT | CASSTTSGGTGELFF | TRBJ2-2 | . | TRBD2 | TRBV2
TGTGCCAGTAGCCTTTACAGGGGTGGGAATGAAAAACTGTTTTTT | CASSLYRGGNEKLFF | TRBJ1-4 | . | TRBD1 | TRBV19
TGTGCCAGCAGCTTCCGGAGCGGGAGGGGGTTCACAGATACGCAGTATTTT | CASSFRSGRGFTDTQYF | TRBJ2-3 | few | TRBD2 | TRBV7-2
TGCAGCGTTGGGCAGGGTTCCTACGAGCAGTACTTC | CSVGQGSYEQYF | TRBJ2-7 | few | . | TRBV29-1
TGCAGCGTTACCGGGACAGGGGGTTGGGACCAAACAGAGACCCAGTACTTC | CSVTGTGGWDQTETQYF | TRBJ2-5 | . | TRBD1 | TRBV29-1
TGTGCCAGCAGCAAACCCCCAGGGGCTGAGCAGTTCTTC | CASSKPPGAEQFF | TRBJ2-1 | . | . | TRBV5-8
TGTGCCAGCAGTCTCGCGAGGGGGCTCCAGAACGAGCAGTACTTC | CASSLARGLQNEQYF | TRBJ2-7 | few | TRBD1 | TRBV27
TGTGCCAGCAGCTTGGATCGGTCTGGGGCCAACGTCCTGACTTTC | CASSLDRSGANVLTF | TRBJ2-6 | . | . | TRBV5-4